Included here is one T cell receptor beta chain sequence, with context. Its matching antigen is unknown. The data originate from a study of blood T cells in healthy people across ages. Study-level information: Researchers report that template switching captured about one barcoded beta molecule per two T cells.

The people who gave samples were healthy Caucasians from Russia, aged about 6 to 100. Per-sample yields of isolated PBMCs were at least 7 million. Overall study results and limits: Whereas aged donors had fewer naive CD4+ cells, long-lived donors had more of them and higher diversity.

V was pared by 6 bases and J by 6 bases, with 7 bases of the junction left unmatched. Germline V lookup: CDR1 SQVTM, CDR2 ANQGSEA. CDR3 size: 13 residues. For the second PCR, which ran for about 7 to 11 cycles, a sample-barcoded 5' primer and a J-beta primer mix were used. TCRdb re-derived calls from the 5' RACE reads in MiXCR, one entry per CDR3 protein. The table includes 1,100,000 or so distinct CDR3 sequences, over 35% detected once. The source material was blood. This clonotype originated in a woman in her fifties or sixties in good health. The chain is built from TRBV29-1 and TRBJ1-5, with 8 bases aligning to TRBD1. This CDR3 is CSVRDRTGQPQHF. In nucleotides, the CDR3 is TGCAGCGTCCGGGACAGGACGGGTCAGCCCCAGCATTTT. Full variable domain (missing parts from reference TRBV29-1 and TRBJ1-5): SAVISQKPSRDICQRGTSLTIQCQVDSQVTMMFWYRQQPGQSLTLIATANQGSEATYESGFVIDKFPISRPNLTFSTLTVSNMSPEDSSIYLCSVRDRTGQPQHFGDGTRLSIL.